Listed below are T cell receptor beta chains from one sample, sequenced in a study of graft-versus-host responses after intestinal transplantation. Their specific antigens are unknown. This table comes from immunoSEQ multiplex PCR, and its TCRdb copy is limited to in-frame clones, with some not included. The table shows around 99,000 clones, with roughly 91% occurring only once. This sample comprised unstimulated CD8+ T cells sorted from spleen or lymph node cells, obtained before intestinal transplant. These receptors all come from a human donor who received an intestinal transplant. Both conserved end residues are part of each CDR3. D genes are given only for firm matches. Expanded clones are given a class, and other clones once, few, many or no size at all.

clone size	V gene	D gene	J gene	CDR3 DNA	CDR3 protein
.	TRBV25-1	TRBD1	TRBJ1-2	TGTGCCAGCAGTGGAGACAGGGACGACTATGGCTACACCTTC	CASSGDRDDYGYTF
.	TRBV4-3	.	TRBJ1-1	TGCGCCAGCAGCCAAGATCGTATCAGCAGGACAGAAGCTTTCTTT	CASSQDRISRTEAFF
.	TRBV29-1	TRBD1	TRBJ2-7	TGCAGCGTTGAACTAGGACAGGGAGGCGAGCAGTACTTC	CSVELGQGGEQYF
.	TRBV6-6	.	TRBJ2-3	TGTGCCAGCACCCAGGGTGCAGCTAGCACAGATACGCAGTATTTT	CASTQGAASTDTQYF
.	TRBV4-3	TRBD1	TRBJ1-1	TGCGCCAGCAGCCAAGATGCGGAAATGTACAGGGGTGTAAACACTGAAGCTTTCTTT	CASSQDAEMYRGVNTEAFF
once	TRBV4-1	TRBD1	TRBJ2-5	TGCGCCAGCAGGGGTTTCGGACCGGGACAGGGGGCATATGGTGAAGAGACCCAGTACTTC	CASRGFGPGQGAYGEETQYF
.	TRBV4-2	.	TRBJ2-1	TGTGCCAGCAGCCAAGATTGGGGCGCGGGGGCAATGCAGTTCTTC	CASSQDWGAGAMQFF
.	TRBV4-3	.	TRBJ1-1	TGCGCCAGCAGCCAAGGAAGGGGGGGAACTGAAGCTTTCTTT	CASSQGRGGTEAFF
.	TRBV27	.	TRBJ2-5	TGTGCCAGCAGTCTGGGCAGGGACCAAGAGACCCAGTACTTC	CASSLGRDQETQYF
.	TRBV29-1	TRBD2	TRBJ2-3	TGCAGCGGTGGGGGGACTAGCGGGGGATACTATACGCAGTATTTT	CSGGGTSGGYYTQYF
.	TRBV29-1	.	TRBJ2-3	TGCAGCGTTTCCCCCACACATACCACAGATACGCAGTATTTT	CSVSPTHTTDTQYF
.	TRBV6-7	TRBD2	TRBJ2-7	TGTGCCAGCAGTTCTAGCGGGGTATCCTACGAGCAGTACTTC	CASSSSGVSYEQYF
.	TRBV4-3	.	TRBJ1-1	TGCGCCAGCAGCCAAGGAGGGGGGAACACTGAAGCTTTCTTT	CASSQGGGNTEAFF
.	TRBV7-9	TRBD2	TRBJ2-5	TGTGCCAGCAGCTTGGGGGGGGGACGGACACAAGAGACCCAGTACTTC	CASSLGGGRTQETQYF
.	TRBV19	TRBD2	TRBJ2-3	TGTGCCAGTAGCCAAGCCATAGCGGGGGGGCCAGATACGCAGTATTTT	CASSQAIAGGPDTQYF
.	TRBV14	TRBD2	TRBJ2-1	TGTGCCAGCAGCCCCTGGACTAGCGGGGGGGCCTTCAATGAGCAGTTCTTC	CASSPWTSGGAFNEQFF